This TCR beta chain came from a study of T-cell reconstitution after alpha-beta-depleted transplantation in children. General observations from the study: Most T-cell counts and diversity one year after the transplant came from T cells that were newly produced. Several hundred graft clones that had expanded were reportedly the source of alpha-beta T cells about two months after transplant.

For this clonotype: The antigen remains unidentified.

Unique molecular identifiers featured in how the TCRbeta library was prepared. TCRdb analysed the PCR reads with MiXCR anew, one entry per CDR3 protein. The profile shows hundreds of thousands of distinct CDR3 sequences, approximately 12% of them singletons. The CDR3 has 17 residues. Deletions cut 5 bases from V and 4 bases from J, with 21 bases between. Per germline, CDR1 LNHDA and CDR2 SQIVND (reference sequence). The chain employs TRBV19 and TRBJ2-1, with D uncertain. The sequence was obtained from a male patient younger than 18 who had a stem cell transplant for acute myeloid leukemia, so the T cells may come from the graft donor. The specimen was PBMCs, mostly from graft donor cells, collected 360 days after TCRalphabeta/CD19-depleted stem cell transplant. The CDR3 here is CASSPPPRRYRYNEQFF. As DNA, the CDR3 is TGTGCCAGTAGTCCCCCCCCTCGGCGGTATCGATACAATGAGCAGTTCTTC. Based on the CDR3 plus reference TRBV19 and TRBJ2-1, the full variable domain is DGGITQSPKYLFRKEGQNVTLSCEQNLNHDAMYWYRQDPGQGLRLIYYSQIVNDFQKGDIAEGYSVSREKKESFPLTVTSAQKNPTAFYLCASSPPPRRYRYNEQFFGPGTRLTVL.